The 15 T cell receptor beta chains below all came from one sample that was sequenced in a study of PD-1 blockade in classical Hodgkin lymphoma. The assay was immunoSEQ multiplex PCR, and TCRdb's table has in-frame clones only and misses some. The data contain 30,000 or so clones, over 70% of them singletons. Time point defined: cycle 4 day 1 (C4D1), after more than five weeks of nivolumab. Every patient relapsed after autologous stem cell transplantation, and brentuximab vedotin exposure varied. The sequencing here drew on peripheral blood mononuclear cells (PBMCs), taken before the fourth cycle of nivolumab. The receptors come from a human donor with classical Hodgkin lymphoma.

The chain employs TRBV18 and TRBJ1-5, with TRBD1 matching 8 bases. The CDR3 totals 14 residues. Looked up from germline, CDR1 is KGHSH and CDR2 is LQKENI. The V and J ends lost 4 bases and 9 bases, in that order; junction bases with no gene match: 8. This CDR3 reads CASSQEQGERPQHF. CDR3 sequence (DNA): TGTGCCAGCTCACAAGAACAGGGGGAGAGGCCCCAGCATTTT.

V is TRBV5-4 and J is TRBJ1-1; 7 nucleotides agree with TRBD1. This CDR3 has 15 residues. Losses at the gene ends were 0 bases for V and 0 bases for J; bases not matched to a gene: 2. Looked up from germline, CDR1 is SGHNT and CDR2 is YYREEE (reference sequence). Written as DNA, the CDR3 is TGTGCCAGCAGCTTGGTAACAGGGGTGAACACTGAAGCTTTCTTT. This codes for CASSLVTGVNTEAFF.

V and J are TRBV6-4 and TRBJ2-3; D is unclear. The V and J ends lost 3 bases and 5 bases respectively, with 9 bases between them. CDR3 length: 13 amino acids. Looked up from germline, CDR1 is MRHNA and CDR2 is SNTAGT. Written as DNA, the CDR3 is TGTGCCAGCAGTGATACTTGGTTAGATACGCAGTATTTT. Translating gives CASSDTWLDTQYF.

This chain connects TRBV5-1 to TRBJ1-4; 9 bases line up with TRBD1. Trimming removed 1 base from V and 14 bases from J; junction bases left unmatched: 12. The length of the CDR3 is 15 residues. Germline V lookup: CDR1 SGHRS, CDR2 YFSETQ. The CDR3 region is CASSLKGQGVGRLFF. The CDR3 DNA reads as TGCGCCAGCAGCTTGAAGGGACAGGGCGTCGGTAGGCTGTTTTTT.

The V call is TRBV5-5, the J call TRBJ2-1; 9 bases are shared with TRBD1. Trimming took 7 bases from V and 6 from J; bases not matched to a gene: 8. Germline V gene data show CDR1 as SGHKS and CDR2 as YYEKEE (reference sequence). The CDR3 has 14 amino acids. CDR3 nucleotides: TGTGCCAGCGGAATACAGGGGGCCTCCAATGAGCAGTTCTTC. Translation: CASGIQGASNEQFF.

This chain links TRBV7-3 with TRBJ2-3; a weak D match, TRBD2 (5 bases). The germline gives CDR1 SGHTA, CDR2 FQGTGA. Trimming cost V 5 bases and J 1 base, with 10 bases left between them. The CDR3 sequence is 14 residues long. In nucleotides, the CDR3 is TGTGCCAGCAGCGGGAGTGGTGGCACAGATACGCAGTATTTT. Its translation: CASSGSGGTDTQYF.

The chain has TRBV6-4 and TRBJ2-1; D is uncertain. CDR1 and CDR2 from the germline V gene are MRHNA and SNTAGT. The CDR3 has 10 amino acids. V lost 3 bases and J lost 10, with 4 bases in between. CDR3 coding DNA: TGTGCCAGCAGTGATGAAGAGCAGTTCTTC. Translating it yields CASSDEEQFF.

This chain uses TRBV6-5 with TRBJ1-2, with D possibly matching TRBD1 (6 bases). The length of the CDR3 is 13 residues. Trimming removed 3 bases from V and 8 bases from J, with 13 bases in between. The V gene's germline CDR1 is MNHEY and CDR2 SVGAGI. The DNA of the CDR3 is TGTGCCAGCAGTTATAACAGGGCGGAAGGCTACACCTTC. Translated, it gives CASSYNRAEGYTF.

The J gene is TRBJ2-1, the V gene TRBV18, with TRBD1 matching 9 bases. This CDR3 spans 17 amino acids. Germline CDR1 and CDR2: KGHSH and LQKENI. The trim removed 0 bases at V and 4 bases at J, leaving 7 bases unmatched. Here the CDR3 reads CASSPPFGTGLYNEQFF. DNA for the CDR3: TGTGCCAGCTCACCACCGTTTGGGACAGGGTTATACAATGAGCAGTTCTTC.

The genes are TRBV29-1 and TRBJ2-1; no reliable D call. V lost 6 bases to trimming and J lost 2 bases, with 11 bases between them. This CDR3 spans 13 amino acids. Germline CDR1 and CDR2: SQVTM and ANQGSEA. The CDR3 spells CSVSELAYNEQFF. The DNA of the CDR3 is TGCAGCGTCTCCGAGTTGGCCTACAATGAGCAGTTCTTC.

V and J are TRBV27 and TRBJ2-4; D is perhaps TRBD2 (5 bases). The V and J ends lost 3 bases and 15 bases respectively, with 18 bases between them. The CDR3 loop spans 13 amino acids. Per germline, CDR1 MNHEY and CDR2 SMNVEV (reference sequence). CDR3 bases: TGTGCCAGCAGTTTTCGGTACGGCGGGTACTGGTACTTC. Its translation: CASSFRYGGYWYF.

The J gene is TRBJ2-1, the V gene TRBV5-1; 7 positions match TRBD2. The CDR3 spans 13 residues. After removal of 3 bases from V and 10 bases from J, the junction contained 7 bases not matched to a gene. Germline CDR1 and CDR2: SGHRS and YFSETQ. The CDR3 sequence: CASSSHPGGEQFF. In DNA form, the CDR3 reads TGCGCCAGCAGCTCCCACCCGGGAGGCGAGCAGTTCTTC.

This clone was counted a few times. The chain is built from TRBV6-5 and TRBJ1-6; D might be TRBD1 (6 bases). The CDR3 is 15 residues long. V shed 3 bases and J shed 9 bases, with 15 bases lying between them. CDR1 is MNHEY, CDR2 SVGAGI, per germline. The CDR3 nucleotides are TGTGCCAGCAGTTATACAGGGAGAGGGGGTTCACCCCTCCACTTT. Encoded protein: CASSYTGRGGSPLHF.

The DNA for the CDR3 is TGCGCCAGCAGCCAAGATCCGAACAGCGACACTGAAGCTTTCTTT. This codes for CASSQDPNSDTEAFF. The chain carries TRBV4-3 and TRBJ1-1; D uncertain. V lost 0 bases, J lost 3 bases, and 11 bases lay in between. Germline values: CDR1 LGHNA, CDR2 YSLEER. There are 15 residues in the CDR3.

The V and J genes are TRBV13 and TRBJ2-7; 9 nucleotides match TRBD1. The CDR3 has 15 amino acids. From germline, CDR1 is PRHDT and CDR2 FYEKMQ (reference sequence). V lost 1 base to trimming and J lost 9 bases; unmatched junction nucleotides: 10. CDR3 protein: CASSLEGQGPSGQYF. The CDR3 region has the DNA TGTGCCAGCAGCTTAGAAGGACAGGGGCCATCCGGGCAGTACTTC.